This TCR beta chain was identified during a study of CD8 T cells in Susac syndrome. The CDR3 has 14 amino acids. J lost 9 bases, V lost 6 bases, and 11 bases had no gene match. Random hexamers were used to reverse transcribe 0.5 to 1 ug of RNA. MiXCR, applied by TCRdb to the immunoSEQ multiplex PCR reads, yields one record per CDR3 protein. The sample holds 150,000 to 200,000 distinct CDR3 sequences; about 94% are singletons and the top ten take 0.11% to 0.15%. The clonotype comes from a human donor in good health. The chain uses TRBV12-3 or TRBV12-4 and TRBJ2-1; 7 nucleotides line up with TRBD2. What was sequenced was CD4+ T cells from PBMCs. The CDR3 protein is CASSRGSSGVEQFF. CDR3 DNA sequence: TGTGCCAGCAGCCGGGGGTCGAGCGGGGTTGAGCAGTTCTTC.